The T cell receptor (beta chain) under discussion was sequenced for a study of T cell responses to AZD1222 COVID-19 vaccine. Looking at the study overall: The analysis combined second doses at about 4 or about 12 weeks. Study-wide findings and caveats: Donors skewed white British and female; clonal diversity was possibly underestimated. Nearly half of spike-specific TCRs reportedly go after variant regions that carry no mutations.

The assay was immunoSEQ multiplex PCR, and TCRdb's table has in-frame clones only and misses some. The sample lists 130,000 to 150,000 clones; 90% to 95% were seen once. About this clone: Antigen unknown.

The CDR3 totals 17 residues. Germline lookup yields CDR1 ENHRY and CDR2 SYGVKD. V was clipped by 1 base and J by 9 bases; unmatched bases: 11. The sample consisted of peripheral blood, taken on day 0 of AZD1222 vaccination. This clonotype was obtained from an adult in good health. The rearrangement links TRBV10-3 to TRBJ2-1; 11 bases match TRBD1. The CDR3 nucleotides are TGTGCCATCAGTGAGTGGCCGGGACAGGGGGGACATGGTGAGCAGTTCTTC. Translated, it gives CAISEWPGQGGHGEQFF.